This entry is about one T cell receptor (beta chain). Its specificity is not known. The germline V gene encodes CDR1 LNHDA and CDR2 SQIVND (reference sequence). This CDR3 spans 15 amino acids. Trimming pared 2 bases from V and 4 bases from J, leaving 12 bases between. The sample belongs to a study of cytomegalovirus exposure and HLA in healthy donors. Points from the study as a whole: CMV serostatus was the sole immune exposure information available. When a later analysis compared HLA-associated TCR beta chains with equally common others, the HLA-associated chains turned out to be more clonally expanded and to have lower generation probabilities.

Primers for the PCR totalled 60 Vbeta and 13 Jbeta. Using immunoSEQ multiplex PCR, the repertoire was profiled, and TCRdb retains in-frame clones only, with some absent. The top ten clones hold roughly 4% of a sample with 90,000 to 150,000 clones, 65% to 80% of them seen once. V is TRBV19 and J is TRBJ1-5, with D possibly being TRBD1 (5 bases). The origin of this receptor is a human donor in good health. The specimen sequenced was PBMCs. The CDR3 here is CASSIYGALNQPQHF. CDR3 DNA sequence: TGTGCCAGTAGTATATATGGGGCCCTGAATCAGCCCCAGCATTTT.